This T cell receptor beta chain was observed in a study of T-cell reconstitution after alpha-beta-depleted transplantation in children. This CDR3 is built from 15 residues. Trimming removed 3 bases from V and 7 bases from J; junction bases left unmatched: 6. The germline gives CDR1 MNHNS, CDR2 SASEGT. Preparation of the TCRbeta library involved a method that used unique molecular identifiers. TCRdb re-called the PCR reads with MiXCR, one entry per CDR3 protein. There are some 840,000 distinct CDR3 sequences in the sample; approximately 15% occur only once, and 5% lies in the top ten. This chain joins TRBV6-1 and TRBJ2-2; TRBD2 aligns across 9 bases. The sequence was obtained from a male patient aged 10 to 17 who had a stem cell transplant for acute lymphoblastic leukemia, so the T cells may come from the graft donor. This sample comprised PBMCs, mostly from graft donor cells, obtained 360 days after TCRalphabeta/CD19-depleted stem cell transplant. CDR3 DNA: TGTGCCAGCAGTGAGGCGGGAGGGCCGATCGGGGAGCTGTTTTTT. Protein: CASSEAGGPIGELFF.